This T cell receptor (beta chain) was sequenced in a study of cytomegalovirus exposure and HLA in healthy donors. Study-wide findings and caveats: The likely explanation for a cluster of highly shared sequence variants was sequencing artifact. Using the classifier, cytomegalovirus status was reportedly diagnosed with high specificity and sensitivity. Roughly uniform sequencing depth across donors was assumed, possibly incorrectly.

About this clone: Its antigen is as yet unknown.

Per germline, CDR1 LNHNV and CDR2 YYDKDF (reference sequence). The CDR3 sequence is 16 residues long. J was trimmed by 7 bases and V by 1 base; bases with no gene match: 9. PCR used 60 Vbeta primers and 13 Jbeta primers. Authors' methods: There were 70 million to 95 million unique TCR beta chains by a later count, and 8.5 million to 14 million of them were shared. TCRdb's table, derived via immunoSEQ multiplex PCR, lists solely in-frame clones and lacks some. V and J calls and clone size are those listed in that table; D and trimming were worked out from the DNA. The sample carries 130,000 to 150,000 clones, less than 90% recorded once.

This TCR came from a boy aged 2 to 10 in good health and CMV-seronegative. The source material was PBMCs. The chain employs TRBV15 and TRBJ2-1, with 8 bases fitting TRBD2. The CDR3 reads CATSRGNSGTKNEQFF. For the CDR3, the DNA is TGTGCCACCAGCAGAGGGAATAGCGGGACCAAGAATGAGCAGTTCTTC.